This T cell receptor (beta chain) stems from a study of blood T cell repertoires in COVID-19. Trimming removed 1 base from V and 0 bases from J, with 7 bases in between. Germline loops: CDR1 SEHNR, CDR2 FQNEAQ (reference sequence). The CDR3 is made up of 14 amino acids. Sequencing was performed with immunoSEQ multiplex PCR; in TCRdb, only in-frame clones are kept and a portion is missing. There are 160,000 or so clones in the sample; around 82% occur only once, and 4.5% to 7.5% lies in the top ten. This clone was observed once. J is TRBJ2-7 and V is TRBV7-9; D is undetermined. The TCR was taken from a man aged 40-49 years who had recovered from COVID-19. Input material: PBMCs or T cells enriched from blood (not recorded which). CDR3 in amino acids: CASSLGRGSYEQYF. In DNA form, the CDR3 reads TGTGCCAGCAGCTTAGGACGAGGCTCCTACGAGCAGTACTTC.